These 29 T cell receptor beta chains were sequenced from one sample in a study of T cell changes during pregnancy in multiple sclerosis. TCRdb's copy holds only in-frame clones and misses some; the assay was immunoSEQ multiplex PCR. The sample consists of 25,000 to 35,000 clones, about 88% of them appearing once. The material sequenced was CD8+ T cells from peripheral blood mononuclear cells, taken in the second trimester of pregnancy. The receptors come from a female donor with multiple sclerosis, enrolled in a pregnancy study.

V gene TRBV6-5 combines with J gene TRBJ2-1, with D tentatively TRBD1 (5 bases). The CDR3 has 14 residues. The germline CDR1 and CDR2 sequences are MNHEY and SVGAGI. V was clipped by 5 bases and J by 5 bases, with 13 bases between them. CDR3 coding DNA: TGTGCCAGCAGTCCAACGACAGTTAACAATGAGCAGTTCTTC. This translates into CASSPTTVNNEQFF.

CDR3: CASSIDRTSGTERNTGELFF. For the CDR3, the DNA is TGTGCCAGTAGTATAGACCGGACTAGCGGGACTGAGAGGAACACCGGGGAGCTGTTTTTT. V usage is TRBV19 and J usage is TRBJ2-2, with 12 bases that match TRBD2. The germline V gene encodes CDR1 LNHDA and CDR2 SQIVND (reference sequence). V shed 0 bases, J shed 1 base, and the junction held 9 bases outside the gene matches. The CDR3 runs to 20 residues.

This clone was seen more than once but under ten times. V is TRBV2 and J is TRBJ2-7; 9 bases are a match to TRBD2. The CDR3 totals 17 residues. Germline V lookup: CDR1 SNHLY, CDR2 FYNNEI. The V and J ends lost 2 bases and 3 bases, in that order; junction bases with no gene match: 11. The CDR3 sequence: CASSEWGAGGGFYEQYF. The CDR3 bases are TGTGCCAGCAGTGAATGGGGGGCGGGAGGGGGATTCTACGAGCAGTACTTC. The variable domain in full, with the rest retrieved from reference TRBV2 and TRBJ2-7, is EPEVTQTPSHQVTQMGQEVILRCVPISNHLYFYWYRQILGQKVEFLVSFYNNEISEKSEIFDDQFSVERPDGSNFTLKIRSTKLEDSAMYFCASSEWGAGGGFYEQYFGPGTRLTVT.

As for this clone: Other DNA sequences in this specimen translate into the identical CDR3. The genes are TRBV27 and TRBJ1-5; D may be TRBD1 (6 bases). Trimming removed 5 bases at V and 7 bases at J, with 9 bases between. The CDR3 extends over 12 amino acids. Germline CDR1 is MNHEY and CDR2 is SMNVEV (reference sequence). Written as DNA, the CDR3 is TGTGCCAGCAGTCCACAGGGCCAGCCCCAGCATTTT. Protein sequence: CASSPQGQPQHF.

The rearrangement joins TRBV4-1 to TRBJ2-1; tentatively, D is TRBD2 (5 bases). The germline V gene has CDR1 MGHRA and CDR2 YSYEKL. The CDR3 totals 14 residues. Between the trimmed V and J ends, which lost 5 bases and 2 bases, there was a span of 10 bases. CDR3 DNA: TGCGCCAGCAGCACGGAGGAGACCTACAATGAGCAGTTCTTC. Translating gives CASSTEETYNEQFF.

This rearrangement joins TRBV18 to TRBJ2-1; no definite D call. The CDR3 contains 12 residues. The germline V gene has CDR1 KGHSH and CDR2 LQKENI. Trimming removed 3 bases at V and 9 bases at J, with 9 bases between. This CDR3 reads CASSPSLVEQFF. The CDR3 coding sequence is TGTGCCAGCTCACCCTCCCTTGTTGAGCAGTTCTTC. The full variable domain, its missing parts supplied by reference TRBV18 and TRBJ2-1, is NAGVMQNPRHLVRRRGQEARLRCSPMKGHSHVYWYRQLPEEGLKFMVYLQKENIIDESGMPKERFSAEFPKEGPSILRIQQVVRGDSAAYFCASSPSLVEQFFGPGTRLTVL.

This CDR3 reads CASSLAITGADRDTQYF. As DNA, the CDR3 is TGTGCCAGCAGCTTAGCGATCACAGGGGCGGACAGAGATACGCAGTATTTT. The chain is built from TRBV7-8 and TRBJ2-3; 7 nucleotides match TRBD1. The junction had 11 bases not matched to a gene; V was cut back by 0 bases and J by 5 bases. This CDR3 is 17 amino acids long. CDR1 is SGHVS, CDR2 FQNEAQ, per germline.

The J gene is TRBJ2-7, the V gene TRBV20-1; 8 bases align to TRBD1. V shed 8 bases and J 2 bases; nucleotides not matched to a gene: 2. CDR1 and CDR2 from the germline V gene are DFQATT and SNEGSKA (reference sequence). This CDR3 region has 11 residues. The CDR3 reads CSYRGAYEQYF. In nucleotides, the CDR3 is TGCAGTTACAGGGGGGCCTACGAGCAGTACTTC.

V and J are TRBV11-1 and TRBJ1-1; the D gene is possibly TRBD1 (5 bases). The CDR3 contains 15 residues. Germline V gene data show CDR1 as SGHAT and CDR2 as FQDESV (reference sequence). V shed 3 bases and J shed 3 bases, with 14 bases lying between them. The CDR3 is CASSLGGTVYTEAFF. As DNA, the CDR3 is TGTGCCAGCAGCTTGGGGGGGACGGTGTACACTGAAGCTTTCTTT.

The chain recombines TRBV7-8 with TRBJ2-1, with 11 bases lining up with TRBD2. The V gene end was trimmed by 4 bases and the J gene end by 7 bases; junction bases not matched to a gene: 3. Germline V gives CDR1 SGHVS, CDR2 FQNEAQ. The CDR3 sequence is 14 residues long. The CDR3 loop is CASSYSGGGNEQFF. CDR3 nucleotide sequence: TGTGCCAGCAGCTATAGCGGGGGGGGGAATGAGCAGTTCTTC.

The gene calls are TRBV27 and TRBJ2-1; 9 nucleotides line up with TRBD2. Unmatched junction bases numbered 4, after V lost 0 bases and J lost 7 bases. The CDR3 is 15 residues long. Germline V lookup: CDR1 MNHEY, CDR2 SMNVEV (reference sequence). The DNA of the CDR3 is TGTGCCAGCAGTTTATCAGGACTAGCGAGGAATGAGCAGTTCTTC. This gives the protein CASSLSGLARNEQFF.

CDR3 residues: CASSSPVRQGANEQFF. CDR3 in DNA: TGTGCCAGCAGTTCCCCCGTGCGGCAGGGGGCCAATGAGCAGTTCTTC. The rearrangement joins TRBV28 to TRBJ2-1, with 8 bases fitting TRBD1. In germline, CDR1 is MDHEN, CDR2 SYDVKM. The CDR3 sequence is 16 residues long. V lost 4 bases and J lost 6; bases outside the gene matches: 11.

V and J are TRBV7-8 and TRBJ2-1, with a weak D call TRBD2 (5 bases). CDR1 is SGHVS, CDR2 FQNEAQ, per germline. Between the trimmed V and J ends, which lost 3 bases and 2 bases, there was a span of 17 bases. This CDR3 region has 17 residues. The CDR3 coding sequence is TGTGCCAGCAGCTTGACCCGGGGATTAGGACCCTACAATGAGCAGTTCTTC. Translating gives CASSLTRGLGPYNEQFF.

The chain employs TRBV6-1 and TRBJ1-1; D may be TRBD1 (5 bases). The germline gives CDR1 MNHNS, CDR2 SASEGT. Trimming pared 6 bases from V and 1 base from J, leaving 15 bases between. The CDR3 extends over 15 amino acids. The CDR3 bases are TGTGCCAGCAGGCCGAGAGACAGAAAGAACACTGAAGCTTTCTTT. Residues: CASRPRDRKNTEAFF.

For the CDR3, the DNA is TGTGCCAGCAGTTTGGGGGGAGGGCAAGATACGCAGTATTTT. Protein product: CASSLGGGQDTQYF. The rearrangement links TRBV27 to TRBJ2-3, with TRBD2 identical over 7 bases. The CDR3 is 14 residues long. CDR1 and CDR2 from the germline V gene are MNHEY and SMNVEV (reference sequence). J gave up 5 bases and V 3 bases, and 5 bases lay outside the gene matches.

The CDR3 DNA reads TGTGCCACCAGCAGGGACCCGGGGATCCGGTACGAGCAGTACTTC. Its translation is CATSRDPGIRYEQYF. This chain links TRBV15 with TRBJ2-7; a possible D gene is TRBD2 (5 bases). Trimming removed 3 bases from V and 4 bases from J, with 16 bases in between. The CDR3 has 15 residues. Germline V CDR1 and CDR2: LNHNV, YYDKDF (reference sequence). Supplemented by reference TRBV15 and TRBJ2-7, the full variable domain reads DAMVIQNPRYQVTQFGKPVTLSCSQTLNHNVMYWYQQKSSQAPKLLFHYYDKDFNNEADTPDNFQSRRPNTSFCFLDIRSPGLGDTAMYLCATSRDPGIRYEQYFGPGTRLTVT.

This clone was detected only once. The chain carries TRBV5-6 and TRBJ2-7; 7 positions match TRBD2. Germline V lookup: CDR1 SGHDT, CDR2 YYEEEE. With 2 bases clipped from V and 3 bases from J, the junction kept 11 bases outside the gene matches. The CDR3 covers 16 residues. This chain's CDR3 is CASSFAGGTTNYEQYF. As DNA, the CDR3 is TGTGCCAGCAGCTTCGCCGGGGGGACTACGAACTACGAGCAGTACTTC.

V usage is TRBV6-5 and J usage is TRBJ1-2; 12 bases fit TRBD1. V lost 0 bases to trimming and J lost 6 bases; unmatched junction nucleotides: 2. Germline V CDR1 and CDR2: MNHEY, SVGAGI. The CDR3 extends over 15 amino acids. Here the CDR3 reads CASSYSGTGGDGYTF. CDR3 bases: TGTGCCAGCAGTTACTCCGGGACAGGGGGCGATGGCTACACCTTC.

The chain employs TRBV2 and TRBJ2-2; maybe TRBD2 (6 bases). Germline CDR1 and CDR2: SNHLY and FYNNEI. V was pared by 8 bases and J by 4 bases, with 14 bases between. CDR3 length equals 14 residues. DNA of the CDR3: TGTGCCAGCCATGGCGGGATAAGCACCGGGGAGCTGTTTTTT. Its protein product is CASHGGISTGELFF.

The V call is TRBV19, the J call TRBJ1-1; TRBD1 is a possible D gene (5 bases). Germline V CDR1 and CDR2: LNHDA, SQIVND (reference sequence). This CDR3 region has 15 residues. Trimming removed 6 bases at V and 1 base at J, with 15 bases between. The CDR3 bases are TGTGCCAGTAGCCCCATCAGGCAGGGGAACACTGAAGCTTTCTTT. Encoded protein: CASSPIRQGNTEAFF.

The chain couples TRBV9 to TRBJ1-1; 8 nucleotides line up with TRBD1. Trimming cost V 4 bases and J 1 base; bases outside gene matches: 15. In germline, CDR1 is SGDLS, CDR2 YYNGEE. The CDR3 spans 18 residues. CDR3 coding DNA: TGTGCCAGCAGCCCACCTAACGGACAGGGACGTTCGAACACTGAAGCTTTCTTT. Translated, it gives CASSPPNGQGRSNTEAFF.

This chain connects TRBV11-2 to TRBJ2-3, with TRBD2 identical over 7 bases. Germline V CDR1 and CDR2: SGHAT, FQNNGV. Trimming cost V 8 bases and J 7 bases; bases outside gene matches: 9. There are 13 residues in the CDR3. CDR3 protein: CASRGASGYTQYF. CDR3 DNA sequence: TGTGCCAGCCGCGGAGCTAGCGGATATACGCAGTATTTT.

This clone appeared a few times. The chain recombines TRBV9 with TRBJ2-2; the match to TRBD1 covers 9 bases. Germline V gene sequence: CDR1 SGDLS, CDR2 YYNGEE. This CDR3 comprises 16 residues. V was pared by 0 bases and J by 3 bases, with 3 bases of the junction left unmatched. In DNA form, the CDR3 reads TGTGCCAGCAGCGTAGTAGGGACAGGGTACACCGGGGAGCTGTTTTTT. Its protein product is CASSVVGTGYTGELFF.

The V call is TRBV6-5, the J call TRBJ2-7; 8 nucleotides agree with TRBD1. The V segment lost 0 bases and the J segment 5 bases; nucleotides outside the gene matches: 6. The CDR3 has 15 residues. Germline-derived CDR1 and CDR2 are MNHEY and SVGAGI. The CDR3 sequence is CASSYSPGQGHEQYF. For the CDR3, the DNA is TGTGCCAGCAGTTACTCTCCCGGACAGGGCCACGAGCAGTACTTC.

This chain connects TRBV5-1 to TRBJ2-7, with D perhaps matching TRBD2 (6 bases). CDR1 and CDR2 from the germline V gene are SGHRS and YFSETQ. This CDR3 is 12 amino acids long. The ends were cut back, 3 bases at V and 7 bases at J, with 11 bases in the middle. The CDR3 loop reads CASSWGDFEQYF. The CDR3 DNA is TGCGCCAGCAGCTGGGGGGACTTTGAGCAGTACTTC.

CDR3 protein: CAWSVPLAGLQETQYF. CDR3 DNA sequence: TGTGCCTGGAGTGTACCCCTAGCGGGGCTTCAAGAGACCCAGTACTTC. V and J are TRBV30 and TRBJ2-5; 9 bases line up with TRBD2. Per germline, CDR1 GTSNPN and CDR2 SVGIG (reference sequence). The junction had 7 bases not matched to a gene; V was cut back by 0 bases and J by 2 bases. This CDR3 has 16 residues.

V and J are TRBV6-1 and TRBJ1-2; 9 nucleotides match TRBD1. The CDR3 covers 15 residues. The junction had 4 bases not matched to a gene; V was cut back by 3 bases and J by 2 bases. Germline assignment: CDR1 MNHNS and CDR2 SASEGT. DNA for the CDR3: TGTGCCAGCAGTGAGGGGACAGGGTTGAACTATGGCTACACCTTC. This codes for CASSEGTGLNYGYTF.

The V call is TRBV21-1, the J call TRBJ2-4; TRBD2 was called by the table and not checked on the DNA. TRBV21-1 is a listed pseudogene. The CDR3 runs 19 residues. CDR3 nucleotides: TGTGCCAGCAGCAATGGACGGGGGACGGCGTCTCTAGCCAAAAACATTCAGTACTTC. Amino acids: CASSNGRGTASLAKNIQYF.

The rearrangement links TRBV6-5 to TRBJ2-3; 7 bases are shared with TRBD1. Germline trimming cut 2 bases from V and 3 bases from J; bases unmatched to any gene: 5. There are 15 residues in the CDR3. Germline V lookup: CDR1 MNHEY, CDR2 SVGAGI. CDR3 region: CASSYLNRGTDTQYF. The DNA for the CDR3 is TGTGCCAGCAGTTACCTTAACAGGGGAACAGATACGCAGTATTTT.